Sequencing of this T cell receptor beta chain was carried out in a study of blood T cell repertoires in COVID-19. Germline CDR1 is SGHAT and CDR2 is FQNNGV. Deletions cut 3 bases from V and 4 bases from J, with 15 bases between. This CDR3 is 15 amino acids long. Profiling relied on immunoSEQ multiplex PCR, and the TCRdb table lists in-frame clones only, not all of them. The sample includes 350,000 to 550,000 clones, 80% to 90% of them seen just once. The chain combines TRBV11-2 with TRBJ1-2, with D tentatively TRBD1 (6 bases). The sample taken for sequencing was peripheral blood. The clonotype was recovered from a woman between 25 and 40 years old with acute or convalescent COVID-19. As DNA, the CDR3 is TGTGCCAGCAGCTTTTCTCAGGGGTCCATCTATGGCTACACCTTC. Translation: CASSFSQGSIYGYTF.